This TCR beta chain was profiled in a study of T cell repertoires in ileal Crohn's disease. Regarding time point: neoterminal ileum biopsy at postoperative endoscopy, about 6 months after surgery. For this clone: The antigen remains undetermined.

Data came from immunoSEQ multiplex PCR; TCRdb stores just in-frame clones and leaves some out. The table includes about 13,000 clones, roughly 78% detected once. Germline assignment: CDR1 PRHDT and CDR2 FYEKMQ (reference sequence). Trimming cost V 0 bases and J 1 base, with 8 bases left between them. The CDR3 length is 15 residues. Study-level findings and limits: Compared with non-smokers, active smokers at surgery showed more clonal expansions.

The origin of this receptor is an adult with Crohn's disease. Input material: ileal tissue. The genes are TRBV13 and TRBJ2-3; TRBD1 might be the D (6 bases). Here the CDR3 DNA reads TGTGCCAGCAGCTTAGGACGGACAGGCACAGATACGCAGTATTTT. As protein: CASSLGRTGTDTQYF.